The clone carrying this T cell receptor (beta chain) was recorded many times. Its cognate antigen is unknown. The data originate from a study of molecular identifiers for immune sequencing clone quantification. For the study at large: RNA from approximately 20,000 or 98,000 naive CD8 cells was split five ways in replicates, with four sequenced.

The germline CDR1 and CDR2 sequences are MDHEN and SYDVKM. This CDR3 is built from 16 residues. Trimming stripped 4 bases from V and 0 bases from J, with 16 bases between. Sorted naive CD8 T cells were those defined as CD8+CD4-CCR7+CD45RA+. A single record per CDR3 protein comes from TCRdb applying MiXCR to the PCR reads. The top ten clones hold 6.7% of a sample with about 36,000 distinct CDR3 sequences, under 20% of them seen once. Overall study results and limits: Among effectors, clones above 20 RNA copies held over 97% of molecules; among naive cells, under 1%. For highly expanded clones, sizes could be underestimated when identical TCR molecules share a barcode.

The rearrangement uses TRBV28 and TRBJ2-7; a weak D match, TRBD1 (6 bases). Sequencing used naive CD8+ T cells from blood, with Jurkat cell RNA spiked in. The subset here: FACS-sorted CD8+CD4-CCR7+CD45RA+ naive T cells. The receptor was derived from a human donor in good health. Some libraries in this study had Jurkat cell RNA spiked in. The CDR3 nucleotides are TGTGCCAGCAGTTCTCACCGGGACATGAGCTCCTACGAGCAGTACTTC. This translates into CASSSHRDMSSYEQYF.